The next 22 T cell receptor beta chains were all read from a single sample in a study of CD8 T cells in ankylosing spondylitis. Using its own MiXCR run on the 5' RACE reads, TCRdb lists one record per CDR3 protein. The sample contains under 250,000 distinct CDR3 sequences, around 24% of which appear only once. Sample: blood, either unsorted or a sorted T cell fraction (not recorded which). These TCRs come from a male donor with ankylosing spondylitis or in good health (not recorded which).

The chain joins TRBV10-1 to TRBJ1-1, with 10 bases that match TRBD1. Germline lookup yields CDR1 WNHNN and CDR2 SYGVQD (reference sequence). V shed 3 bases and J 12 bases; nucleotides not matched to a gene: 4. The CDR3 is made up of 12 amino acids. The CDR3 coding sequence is TGCGCCAGCAGTGACCAGGACAGGGGGACTTTCTTT. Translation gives CASSDQDRGTFF.

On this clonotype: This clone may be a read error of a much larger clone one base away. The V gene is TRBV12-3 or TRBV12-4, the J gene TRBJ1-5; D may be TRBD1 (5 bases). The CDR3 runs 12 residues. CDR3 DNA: TGTCCCAGCAGTCCCGGGGGGAGGCCCCAGCATTTT. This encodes CPSSPGGRPQHF.

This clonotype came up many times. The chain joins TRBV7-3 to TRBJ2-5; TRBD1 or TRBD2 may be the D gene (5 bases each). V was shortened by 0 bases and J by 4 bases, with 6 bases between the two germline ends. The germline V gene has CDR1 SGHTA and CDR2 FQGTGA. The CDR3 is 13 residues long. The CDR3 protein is CASSLTGGETQYF. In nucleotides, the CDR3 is TGTGCCAGCAGCTTAACTGGGGGAGAGACCCAGTACTTC.

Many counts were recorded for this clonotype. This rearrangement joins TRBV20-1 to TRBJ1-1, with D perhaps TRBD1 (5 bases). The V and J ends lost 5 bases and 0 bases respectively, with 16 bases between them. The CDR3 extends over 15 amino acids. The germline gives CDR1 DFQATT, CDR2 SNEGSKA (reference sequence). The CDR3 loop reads CSAPPLGRMNTEAFF. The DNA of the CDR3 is TGCAGTGCTCCTCCTCTGGGGCGGATGAACACTGAAGCTTTCTTT.

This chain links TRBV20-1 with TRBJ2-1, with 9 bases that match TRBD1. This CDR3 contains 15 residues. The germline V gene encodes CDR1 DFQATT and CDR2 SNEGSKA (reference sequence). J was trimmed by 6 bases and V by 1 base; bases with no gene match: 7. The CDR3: CSARVPGQGSNEQFF. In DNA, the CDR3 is TGCAGTGCTAGAGTACCGGGACAGGGAAGCAATGAGCAGTTCTTC.

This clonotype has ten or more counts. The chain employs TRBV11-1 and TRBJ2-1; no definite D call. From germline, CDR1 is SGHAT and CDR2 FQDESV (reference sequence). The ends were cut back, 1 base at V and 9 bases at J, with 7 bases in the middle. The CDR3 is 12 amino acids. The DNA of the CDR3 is TGTGCCAGCAGCTTAGGGGTGGCTGAGCAGTTCTTC. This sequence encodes CASSLGVAEQFF.

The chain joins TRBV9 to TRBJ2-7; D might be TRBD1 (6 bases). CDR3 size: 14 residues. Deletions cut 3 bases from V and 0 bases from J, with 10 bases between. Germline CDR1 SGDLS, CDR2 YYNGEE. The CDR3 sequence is CASSANRASYEQYF. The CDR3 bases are TGTGCCAGCAGCGCCAACAGGGCCTCCTACGAGCAGTACTTC.

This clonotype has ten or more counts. CDR3: CASSRGRNTGELFF. The CDR3 DNA follows: TGTGCCAGCAGCCGCGGACGGAACACCGGGGAGCTGTTTTTT. The J gene is TRBJ2-2, the V gene TRBV6-1; the D is unclear. Germline V CDR1 and CDR2: MNHNS, SASEGT. CDR3 length equals 14 residues. V shed 6 bases and J shed 1 base, with 9 bases lying between them.

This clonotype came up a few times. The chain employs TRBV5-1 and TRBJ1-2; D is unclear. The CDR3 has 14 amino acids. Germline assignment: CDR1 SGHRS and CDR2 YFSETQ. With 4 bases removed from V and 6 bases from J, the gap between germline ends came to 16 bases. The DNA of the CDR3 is TGCGCCAGCAGCACCCGCGCGCCAAAAGATGGCTACACCTTC. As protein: CASSTRAPKDGYTF.

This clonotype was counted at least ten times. The CDR3 spells CASSLETGNNQPQHF. CDR3 nucleotide sequence: TGTGCCAGCAGCTTAGAAACGGGGAACAATCAGCCCCAGCATTTT. The chain links TRBV7-9 to TRBJ1-5; D uncertain. Germline V gene lookup returns CDR1 SEHNR and CDR2 FQNEAQ (reference sequence). The V gene lost 1 base and the J gene lost 3 bases, with 10 bases spanning the gap. This CDR3 region has 15 residues.

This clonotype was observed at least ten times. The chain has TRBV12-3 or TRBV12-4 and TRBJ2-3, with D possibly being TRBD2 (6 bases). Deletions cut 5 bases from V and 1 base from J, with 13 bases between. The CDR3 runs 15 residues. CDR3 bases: TGTGCCAGCAGTCCTCAGCGGGTTGGCACAGATACGCAGTATTTT. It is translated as CASSPQRVGTDTQYF.

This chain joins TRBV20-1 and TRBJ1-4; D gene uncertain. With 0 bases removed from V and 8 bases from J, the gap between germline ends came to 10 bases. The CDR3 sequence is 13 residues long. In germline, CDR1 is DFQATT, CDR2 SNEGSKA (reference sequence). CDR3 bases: TGCAGTGCTAGAGATCAGCTAGGGGAAAAACTGTTTTTT. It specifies CSARDQLGEKLFF.

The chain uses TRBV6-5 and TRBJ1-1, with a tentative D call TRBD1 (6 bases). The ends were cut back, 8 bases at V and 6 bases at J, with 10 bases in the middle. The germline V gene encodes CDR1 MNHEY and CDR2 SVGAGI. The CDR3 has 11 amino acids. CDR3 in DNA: TGTGCCAGCTACAGGGCGGCTGAAGCTTTCTTT. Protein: CASYRAAEAFF.

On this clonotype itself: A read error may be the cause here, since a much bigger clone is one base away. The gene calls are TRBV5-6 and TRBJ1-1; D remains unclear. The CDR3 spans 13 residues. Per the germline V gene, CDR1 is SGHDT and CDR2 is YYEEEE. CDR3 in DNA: TGTGCCAGCAGCTACTCTCGAGTCACTGACGCTTTCTTT. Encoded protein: CASSYSRVTDAFF.

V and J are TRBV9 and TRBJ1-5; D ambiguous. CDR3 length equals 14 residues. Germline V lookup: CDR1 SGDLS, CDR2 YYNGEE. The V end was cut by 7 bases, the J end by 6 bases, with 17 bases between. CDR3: CASLARRARQPQHF. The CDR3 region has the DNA TGTGCCAGCTTGGCGAGAAGGGCGCGTCAGCCCCAGCATTTT.

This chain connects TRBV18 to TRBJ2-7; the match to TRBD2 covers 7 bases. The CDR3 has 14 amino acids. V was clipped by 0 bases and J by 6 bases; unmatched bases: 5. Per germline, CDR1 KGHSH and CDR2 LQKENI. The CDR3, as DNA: TGTGCCAGCTCACCACCCCTCGGGGAGGGCGAGCAGTACTTC. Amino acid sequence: CASSPPLGEGEQYF.

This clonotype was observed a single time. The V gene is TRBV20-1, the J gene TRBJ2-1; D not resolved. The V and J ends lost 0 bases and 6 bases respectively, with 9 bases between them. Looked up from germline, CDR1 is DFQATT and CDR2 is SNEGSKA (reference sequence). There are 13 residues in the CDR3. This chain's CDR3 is CSARDWASNEQFF. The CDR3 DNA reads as TGCAGTGCTAGAGATTGGGCTAGCAATGAGCAGTTCTTC.

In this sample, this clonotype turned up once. Written as DNA, the CDR3 is TGTGCCAGCAGCTTGGGGCCATTAGGGCGGGGGAGCATTCAGTACTTC. Its translation: CASSLGPLGRGSIQYF. The rearrangement links TRBV5-5 to TRBJ2-4, with 7 nucleotides matching TRBD2. The germline V gene encodes CDR1 SGHKS and CDR2 YYEKEE (reference sequence). V trimming: 0 bases; J trimming: 9 bases; junction bases outside the gene matches: 12. This CDR3 contains 16 residues.

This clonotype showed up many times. The CDR3, as DNA: TGCGCCAGCAGCTTGGGACTAGCGGGAGTCGTATGCGACGAGCAGTACTTC. Translation: CASSLGLAGVVCDEQYF. This rearrangement joins TRBV5-1 to TRBJ2-7; 12 nucleotides agree with TRBD2. Germline V gene sequence: CDR1 SGHRS, CDR2 YFSETQ. With 0 bases clipped from V and 5 bases from J, the junction kept 9 bases outside the gene matches. CDR3 length: 17 amino acids.

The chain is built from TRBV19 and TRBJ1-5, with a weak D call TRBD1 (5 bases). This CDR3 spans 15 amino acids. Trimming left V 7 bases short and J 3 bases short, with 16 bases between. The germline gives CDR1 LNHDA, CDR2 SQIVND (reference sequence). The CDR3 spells CASTSSGGSNQPQHF. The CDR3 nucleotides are TGTGCCAGTACCTCGTCGGGGGGATCCAATCAGCCCCAGCATTTT.

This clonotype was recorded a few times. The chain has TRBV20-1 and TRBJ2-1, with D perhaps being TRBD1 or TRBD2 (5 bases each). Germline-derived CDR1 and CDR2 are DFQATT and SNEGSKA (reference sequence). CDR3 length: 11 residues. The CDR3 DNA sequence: TGCAGCGGGGCCGACTACAATGAGCAGTTCTTC. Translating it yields CSGADYNEQFF.

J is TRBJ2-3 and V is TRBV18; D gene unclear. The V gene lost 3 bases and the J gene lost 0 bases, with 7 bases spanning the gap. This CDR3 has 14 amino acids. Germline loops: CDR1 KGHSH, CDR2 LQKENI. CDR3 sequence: CASSPIVSTDTQYF. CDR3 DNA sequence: TGTGCCAGCTCACCGATCGTTAGCACAGATACGCAGTATTTT.